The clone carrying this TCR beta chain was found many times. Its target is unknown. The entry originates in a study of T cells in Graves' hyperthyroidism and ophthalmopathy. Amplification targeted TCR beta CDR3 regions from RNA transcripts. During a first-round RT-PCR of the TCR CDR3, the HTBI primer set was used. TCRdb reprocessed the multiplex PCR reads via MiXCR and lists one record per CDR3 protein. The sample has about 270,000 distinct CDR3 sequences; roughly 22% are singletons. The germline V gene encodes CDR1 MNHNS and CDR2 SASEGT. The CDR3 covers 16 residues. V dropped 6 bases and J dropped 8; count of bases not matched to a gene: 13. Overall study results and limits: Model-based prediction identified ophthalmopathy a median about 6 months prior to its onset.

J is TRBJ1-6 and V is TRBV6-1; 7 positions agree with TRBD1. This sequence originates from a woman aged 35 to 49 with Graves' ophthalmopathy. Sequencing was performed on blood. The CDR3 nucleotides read TGTGCCAGCAGAAGTGACCCGGACAGGCATCATTCACCCCTCCACTTT. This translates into CASRSDPDRHHSPLHF.